Each of the 29 T cell receptor beta chains below was sequenced from the same sample in a study of blood T cells in healthy people across ages. For the second PCR, which ran for roughly 7 to 11 cycles, a sample-barcoded 5' primer and a J-beta primer mix were used. TCRdb re-called the 5' RACE reads with MiXCR, one entry per CDR3 protein. This sample has 700,000 to 900,000 distinct CDR3 sequences, with about 48% found just once. The sample was blood. Receptors originate from a man aged 80 or over in good health.

This clonotype was counted once. This rearrangement joins TRBV28 to TRBJ2-6; D is undetermined. This CDR3 contains 16 residues. Germline assignment: CDR1 MDHEN and CDR2 SYDVKM. V lost 5 bases and J 2 bases, leaving 13 bases between the germline ends. This chain's CDR3 is CASSPRHGPGANVLTF. For the CDR3, the DNA is TGTGCCAGCAGTCCCCGACATGGCCCTGGGGCCAACGTCCTGACTTTC.

The chain is built from TRBV3-1 and TRBJ1-2; 10 bases fit TRBD1. From germline, CDR1 is LGHDT and CDR2 YNNKEL (reference sequence). Trimming at V came to 5 bases and at J to 4 bases, leaving 10 bases not matched to a gene. The CDR3 covers 16 residues. CDR3: CASSSRQGASLYGYTF. The CDR3 region has the DNA TGTGCCAGCAGCTCCCGACAGGGGGCCAGTCTCTATGGCTACACCTTC. Based on the CDR3 plus reference TRBV3-1 and TRBJ1-2, the full variable domain is DTAVSQTPKYLVTQMGNDKSIKCEQNLGHDTMYWYKQDSKKFLKIMFSYNNKELIINETVPNRFSPKSPDKAHLNLHINSLELGDSAVYFCASSSRQGASLYGYTFGSGTRLTVV.

Turning to this clonotype: A junction boundary mismatches the germline segment, possibly from a read error. The rearrangement links TRBV7-9 to TRBJ2-7; D possibly corresponds to TRBD1 (6 bases). The CDR3 loop spans 15 amino acids. Germline V gene lookup returns CDR1 SEHNR and CDR2 FQNEAQ (reference sequence). DNA for the CDR3: TGTGCCGGCAGCTTAGCAGGGGCCAGCTCCTACGAGCAGTACTTC. Residues: CAGSLAGASSYEQYF.

V and J are TRBV29-1 and TRBJ1-2, with a weak D call TRBD1 (6 bases). The germline V gene encodes CDR1 SQVTM and CDR2 ANQGSEA. V shed 7 bases and J shed 7 bases, with 19 bases lying between them. The CDR3 is 13 residues long. The CDR3 region is CSGEEGEDTGYTF. The DNA of the CDR3 is TGCAGCGGAGAGGAGGGGGAAGACACTGGCTACACCTTC.

Concerning this clonotype: Its ends do not fully match the called genes, so a read error is possible. The chain couples TRBV20-1 to TRBJ2-1; D is undetermined. This CDR3 region has 14 residues. In germline, CDR1 is DFQATT, CDR2 SNEGSKA (reference sequence). The CDR3 DNA is TGCAGTGCTGGAGATACGACTCATTACAATGAGCAGTTCTTC. Amino acids: CSAGDTTHYNEQFF.

Of note for this clonotype: The junction shows a germline mismatch at one end, possibly a read error. The J gene is TRBJ2-3, the V gene TRBV12-3 or TRBV12-4; D possibly matches TRBD1 or TRBD2 (5 bases each). The CDR3 is made up of 13 amino acids. The CDR3 loop reads CASTLGETDTQYF. CDR3 DNA: TGTGCCAGCACTTTAGGGGAGACAGATACGCAGTATTTT.

This chain joins TRBV5-1 and TRBJ2-4; possible D gene TRBD2, 6 bases. V lost 5 bases to trimming and J lost 7 bases, with 16 bases between them. The CDR3 has 14 residues. Germline V CDR1 and CDR2: SGHRS, YFSETQ. This chain's CDR3 is CASRGLGGGNIQYF. Here the CDR3 DNA reads TGCGCCAGCAGGGGGCTCGGTGGAGGGAACATTCAGTACTTC.

The sample holds a few counts of this clonotype. The chain combines TRBV7-2 with TRBJ2-3; unclear D gene. The germline V gene has CDR1 SGHTA and CDR2 FQGNSA. Trimming shortened V by 2 bases and J by 14 bases, and 35 bases separated the two germline ends. The CDR3 is 19 residues long. The CDR3 loop is CASSLYRYSKWARHRYAYF. The CDR3 nucleotides read TGTGCCAGCAGCTTATACCGATACTCCAAGTGGGCAAGGCACAGATACGCGTATTTT.

The chain has TRBV29-1 and TRBJ2-7; tentative D call: TRBD1 (6 bases). Per the germline V gene, CDR1 is SQVTM and CDR2 is ANQGSEA. This CDR3 has 14 amino acids. Between the trimmed V and J ends, which lost 6 bases and 6 bases, there was a span of 21 bases. In DNA form, the CDR3 reads TGCAGCGTCGCAAAACAGGGCTGGCAATCCGAGCAGTACTTC. It yields the protein CSVAKQGWQSEQYF.

V gene TRBV2 combines with J gene TRBJ2-7, with 8 nucleotides matching TRBD2. With the DNA end fitting TRBJ2-5 better, the J assignment may be wrong. Germline values: CDR1 SNHLY, CDR2 FYNNEI. CDR3 length equals 15 residues. The CDR3 DNA reads TGTGCCAGCAGTGGACAACCGGGCGGGGGGGAGACCCAGTACTTC. Its translation: CASSGQPGGGETQYF.

This clonotype was recorded at least ten times. This sequence joins TRBV20-1 and TRBJ1-5; D not resolved. CDR3 length: 12 residues. Germline-derived CDR1 and CDR2 are DFQATT and SNEGSKA (reference sequence). V lost 0 bases and J 6 bases, leaving 6 bases between the germline ends. The CDR3 nucleotides read TGCAGTGCTAGAGATGGCCCTCAGCCCCAGCATTTT. Encoded protein: CSARDGPQPQHF.

This chain links TRBV5-1 with TRBJ2-3; 7 bases align to TRBD2. V dropped 4 bases and J dropped 9; count of bases not matched to a gene: 8. Germline CDR1 is SGHRS and CDR2 is YFSETQ. This CDR3 has 13 residues. CDR3 coding DNA: TGCGCCAGCAGCCAACGGGGGGACGAGACGCAGTATTTT. Its translation is CASSQRGDETQYF.

The CDR3 is CASSQGLLSQAFF. CDR3 in DNA: TGCGCCAGCAGCCAGGGACTGCTCTCCCAAGCTTTCTTT. V usage is TRBV4-3 and J usage is TRBJ1-1; D is possibly TRBD1 (5 bases). The CDR3 is 13 residues long. Trimming cost V 3 bases and J 9 bases, with 14 bases left between them. Germline V gene lookup returns CDR1 LGHNA and CDR2 YSLEER.

This clonotype was recorded a few times. The chain carries TRBV4-2 and TRBJ2-7, with 8 bases aligning to TRBD2. Germline loops: CDR1 LGHNA, CDR2 YNFKEQ. The CDR3 extends over 16 amino acids. The V and J ends lost 4 bases and 2 bases, in that order; junction bases with no gene match: 10. In DNA form, the CDR3 reads TGTGCCAGCAGCCCCACGGGGGGGGCTCAACCCTACGAGCAGTACTTC. It translates to CASSPTGGAQPYEQYF.

This rearrangement joins TRBV6-1 to TRBJ1-4; unclear D gene. CDR3 length: 13 residues. Trimming took off 3 bases at V and 10 bases at J, with 12 bases between the two ends. The V gene's germline CDR1 is MNHNS and CDR2 SASEGT. Written as DNA, the CDR3 is TGTGCCAGCAGTGATGTGGGGTTAAGAAAACTGTTTTTT. Translation: CASSDVGLRKLFF.

V is TRBV2 and J is TRBJ2-1, with D possibly being TRBD1 (7 bases). The CDR3 is 16 residues long. The germline gives CDR1 SNHLY, CDR2 FYNNEI. Trimming removed 3 bases at V and 6 bases at J, with 18 bases between. As DNA, the CDR3 is TGTGCCAGCAGTGAGGAGGGGGCGGGTCAGTCCAATGAGCAGTTCTTC. Its protein is CASSEEGAGQSNEQFF.

V and J are TRBV20-1 and TRBJ2-7; 10 bases agree with TRBD2. Germline CDR1 reads DFQATT; CDR2 reads SNEGSKA (reference sequence). The CDR3 sequence is 15 residues long. V lost 4 bases and J lost 5; bases outside the gene matches: 11. The CDR3 DNA is TGCAGTGCTACCATAGGGCTAGCGGGAGACCACGAGCAGTACTTC. It specifies CSATIGLAGDHEQYF.

This clonotype showed up just a few times. The rearrangement uses TRBV4-1 and TRBJ2-1, with 13 bases fitting TRBD2. The J segment lost 10 bases and the V segment lost 4 bases, leaving 7 bases of the junction unmatched. The germline V gene encodes CDR1 MGHRA and CDR2 YSYEKL. The CDR3 covers 15 residues. The CDR3 DNA follows: TGCGCCAGCAGCCTAAGTGGGGGACTAGCGGGGGAGCAGTTCTTC. Amino acids: CASSLSGGLAGEQFF.

This chain uses TRBV27 with TRBJ2-1; D might be TRBD1 or TRBD2, each matching 5 bases. Looked up from germline, CDR1 is MNHEY and CDR2 is SMNVEV (reference sequence). The length of the CDR3 is 16 residues. The V end was cut by 5 bases, the J end by 0 bases, with 14 bases between. CDR3 protein: CASSLGTLSSYNEQFF. The DNA of the CDR3 is TGTGCCAGCAGTCTGGGGACCCTGAGCTCCTACAATGAGCAGTTCTTC.

The genes are TRBV20-1 and TRBJ2-7; 12 bases map to TRBD2. V was pared by 6 bases and J by 1 base, with 4 bases of the junction left unmatched. This CDR3 is built from 14 residues. Germline V CDR1 and CDR2: DFQATT, SNEGSKA (reference sequence). CDR3 loop: CSAGLAGRSYEQYF. The CDR3, as DNA: TGCAGTGCAGGACTAGCGGGAAGATCCTACGAGCAGTACTTC.

This clonotype showed up just a few times. The V call is TRBV4-1, the J call TRBJ2-5, with 8 bases aligning to TRBD2. CDR1 and CDR2 (germline): MGHRA, YSYEKL. The CDR3 covers 14 residues. The ends lost 5 bases at V and 3 bases at J; junction bases unmatched: 5. The CDR3 region has the DNA TGCGCCAGCAGCTCCTCGGGAGGGGAAGAGACCCAGTACTTC. Translation gives CASSSSGGEETQYF.

The chain has TRBV15 and TRBJ1-1; D uncertain. This CDR3 is built from 13 residues. With 0 bases removed from V and 5 bases from J, the gap between germline ends came to 7 bases. Germline CDR1 reads LNHNV; CDR2 reads YYDKDF (reference sequence). For the CDR3, the DNA is TGTGCCACCAGCAGAGAAACTAGGACTGAAGCTTTCTTT. It yields the protein CATSRETRTEAFF.

This clonotype was seen a few times. The J gene is TRBJ2-5, the V gene TRBV10-3; D not certain. Germline CDR1 and CDR2: ENHRY and SYGVKD. The germline V and J ends were trimmed by 6 bases and 5 bases, with 10 bases remaining between them. This CDR3 has 12 amino acids. This chain's CDR3 is CAISPSGETQYF. The CDR3 DNA follows: TGTGCCATCAGCCCTAGTGGGGAGACCCAGTACTTC.

CDR3 region: CASSIPRTSGSYEQFF. The DNA for the CDR3 is TGTGCCAGCAGCATCCCGCGGACTAGCGGGAGCTATGAGCAGTTCTTC. The chain employs TRBV3-1 and TRBJ2-1, with 13 bases aligning to TRBD2. The ends lost 5 bases at V and 8 bases at J; junction bases unmatched: 9. In germline, CDR1 is LGHDT, CDR2 YNNKEL (reference sequence). This CDR3 region has 16 residues.

The rearrangement joins TRBV6-6 to TRBJ2-7; D is unclear. Looked up from germline, CDR1 is MNHNY and CDR2 is SVGAGI (reference sequence). The CDR3 spans 10 residues. Trimming cost V 10 bases and J 6 bases, with 10 bases left between them. The CDR3 DNA follows: TGTGCCACCGCCGGCGGCGAGCAGTACTTC. Translated: CATAGGEQYF.

This clonotype was seen more than once but under ten times. This chain connects TRBV7-2 to TRBJ1-6; D is possibly TRBD1 (5 bases). Germline V gene sequence: CDR1 SGHTA, CDR2 FQGNSA. The length of the CDR3 is 12 residues. Deletions cut 6 bases from V and 10 bases from J, with 10 bases between. The CDR3 sequence is CASREGDSPLHF. The CDR3, as DNA: TGTGCCAGCAGGGAAGGGGACTCACCCCTCCACTTT.

The rearrangement uses TRBV5-1 and TRBJ2-1; D is unclear. V was trimmed by 0 bases and J by 9 bases, leaving 25 bases between them. CDR1 is SGHRS and CDR2 is YFSETQ in the germline V gene. This CDR3 spans 18 amino acids. This chain's CDR3 is CASSLVGVSGISISEQFF. DNA for the CDR3: TGCGCCAGCAGCTTGGTAGGTGTAAGTGGGATCTCAATAAGTGAGCAGTTCTTC.

The chain links TRBV18 to TRBJ2-3; D is perhaps TRBD2 (5 bases). This CDR3 is built from 14 residues. Germline V CDR1 and CDR2: KGHSH, LQKENI. Trimming removed 5 bases at V and 3 bases at J, with 12 bases between. The CDR3 nucleotides are TGTGCCAGCTCAGCGGGCGGTTGGACAGATACGCAGTATTTT. Translating it yields CASSAGGWTDTQYF.

The genes are TRBV29-1 and TRBJ1-1; 11 bases line up with TRBD1. The germline V gene has CDR1 SQVTM and CDR2 ANQGSEA. This CDR3 is 15 amino acids long. V trimming: 7 bases; J trimming: 1 base; junction bases outside the gene matches: 8. CDR3 bases: TGCAGCGGGGCCGGGACAGGGGGACCGAACACTGAAGCTTTCTTT. Its protein is CSGAGTGGPNTEAFF.